This T cell receptor beta chain was retrieved from a study of identical twins. General study results and limits: Insertions were fewer in abundant cord blood beta clonotypes, whereas memory repertoires showed none of this pattern. Potential partial confounding of zero-insertion analyses by invariant MAIT and iNKT cells was noted.

TCRdb fed the 5' RACE reads into MiXCR, producing one record per CDR3 protein. The sample has 310,000 or so distinct CDR3 sequences; around 9.7% are singletons. There are many counts of this clonotype. Its antigen is still unknown. The same data also went into a second study, on yellow fever vaccine responses in identical twins.

This clonotype originated in a woman under 30 in good health. Sample: CD8+ T cells sorted from blood.

The CDR3 DNA sequence: TGTGCCAGCAGTTGGGGTGGAGGGCTTGTCACTGAAGCTTTCTTT. The encoded protein is CASSWGGGLVTEAFF. V and J are TRBV27 and TRBJ1-1; D remains ambiguous. This CDR3 region has 15 residues. V was cut by 4 bases and J by 4 bases, with 16 bases left in between. Germline V gene lookup returns CDR1 MNHEY and CDR2 SMNVEV (reference sequence).